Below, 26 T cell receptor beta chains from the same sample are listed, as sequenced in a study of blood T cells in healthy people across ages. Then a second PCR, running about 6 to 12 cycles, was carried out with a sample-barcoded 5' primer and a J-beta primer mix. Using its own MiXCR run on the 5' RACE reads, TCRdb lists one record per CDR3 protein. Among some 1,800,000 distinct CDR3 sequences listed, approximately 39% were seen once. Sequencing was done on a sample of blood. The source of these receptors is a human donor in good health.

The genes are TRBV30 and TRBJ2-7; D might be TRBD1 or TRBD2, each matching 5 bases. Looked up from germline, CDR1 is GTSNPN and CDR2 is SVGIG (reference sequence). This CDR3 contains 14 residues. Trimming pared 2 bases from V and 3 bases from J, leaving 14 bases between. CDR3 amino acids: CAWSPGAVDYEQYF. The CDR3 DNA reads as TGTGCCTGGAGTCCCGGGGCCGTTGACTACGAGCAGTACTTC.

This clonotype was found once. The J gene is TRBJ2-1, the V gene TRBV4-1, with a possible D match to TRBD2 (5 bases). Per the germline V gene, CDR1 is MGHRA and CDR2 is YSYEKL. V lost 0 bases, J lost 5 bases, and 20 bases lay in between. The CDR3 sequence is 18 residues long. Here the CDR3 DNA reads TGCGCCAGCAGCCAAGAACCACGGGAAAACGCCCCCAACAATGAGCAGTTCTTC. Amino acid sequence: CASSQEPRENAPNNEQFF.

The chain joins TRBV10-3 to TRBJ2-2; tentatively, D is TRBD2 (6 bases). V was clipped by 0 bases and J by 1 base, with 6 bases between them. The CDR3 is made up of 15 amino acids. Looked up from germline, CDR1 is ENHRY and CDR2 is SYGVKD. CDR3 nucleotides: TGTGCCATCAGTGAGTCTAGCGGGAACACCGGGGAGCTGTTTTTT. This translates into CAISESSGNTGELFF.

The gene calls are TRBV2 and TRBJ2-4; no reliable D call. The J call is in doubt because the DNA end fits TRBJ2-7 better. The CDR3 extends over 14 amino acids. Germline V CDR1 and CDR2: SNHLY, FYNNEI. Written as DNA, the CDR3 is TGTGCCAGCAGTTCCCTCACCTGGGCGGACGAGCAGTACTTC. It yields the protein CASSSLTWADEQYF.

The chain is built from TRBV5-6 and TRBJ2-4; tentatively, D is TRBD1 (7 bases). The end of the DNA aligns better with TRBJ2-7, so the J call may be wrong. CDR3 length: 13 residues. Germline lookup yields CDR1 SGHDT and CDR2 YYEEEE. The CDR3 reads CASAGQTNYEQYF. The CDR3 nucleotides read TGTGCCAGCGCGGGACAGACCAACTACGAGCAGTACTTC.

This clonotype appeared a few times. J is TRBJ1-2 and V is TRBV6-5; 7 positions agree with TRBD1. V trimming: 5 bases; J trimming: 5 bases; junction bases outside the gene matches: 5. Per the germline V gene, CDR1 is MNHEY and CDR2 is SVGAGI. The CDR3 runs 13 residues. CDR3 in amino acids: CASSTRDRYGYTF. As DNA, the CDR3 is TGTGCCAGCAGTACAAGGGACAGATATGGCTACACCTTC.

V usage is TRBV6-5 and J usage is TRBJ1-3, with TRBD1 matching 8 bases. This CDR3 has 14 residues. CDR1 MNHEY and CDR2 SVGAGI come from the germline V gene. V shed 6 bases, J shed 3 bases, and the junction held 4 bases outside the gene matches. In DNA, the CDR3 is TGTGCCAGCAGCCGACAGGGGTATGGAAACACCATATATTTT. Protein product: CASSRQGYGNTIYF.

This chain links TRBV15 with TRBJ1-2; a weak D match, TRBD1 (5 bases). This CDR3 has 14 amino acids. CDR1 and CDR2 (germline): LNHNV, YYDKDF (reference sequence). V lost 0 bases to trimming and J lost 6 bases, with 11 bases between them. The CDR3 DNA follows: TGTGCCACCAGCAGAGATTTAGGAGGGGATGGCTACACCTTC. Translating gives CATSRDLGGDGYTF.

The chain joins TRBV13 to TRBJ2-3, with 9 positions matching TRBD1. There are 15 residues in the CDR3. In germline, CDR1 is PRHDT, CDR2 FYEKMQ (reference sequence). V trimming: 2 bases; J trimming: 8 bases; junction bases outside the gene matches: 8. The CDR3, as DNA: TGTGCCAGCAGCTTACGCGGGACAGGGATGGGTACGCAGTATTTT. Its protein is CASSLRGTGMGTQYF.

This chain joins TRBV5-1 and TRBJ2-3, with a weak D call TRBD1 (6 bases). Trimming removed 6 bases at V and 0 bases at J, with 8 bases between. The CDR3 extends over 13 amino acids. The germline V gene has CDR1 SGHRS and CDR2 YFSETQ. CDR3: CASNRASTDTQYF. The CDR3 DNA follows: TGCGCCAGCAACAGGGCTAGCACAGATACGCAGTATTTT. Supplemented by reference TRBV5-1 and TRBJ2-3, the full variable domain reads KAGVTQTPRYLIKTRGQQVTLSCSPISGHRSVSWYQQTPGQGLQFLFEYFSETQRNKGNFPGRFSGRQFSNSRSEMNVSTLELGDSALYLCASNRASTDTQYFGPGTRLTVL.

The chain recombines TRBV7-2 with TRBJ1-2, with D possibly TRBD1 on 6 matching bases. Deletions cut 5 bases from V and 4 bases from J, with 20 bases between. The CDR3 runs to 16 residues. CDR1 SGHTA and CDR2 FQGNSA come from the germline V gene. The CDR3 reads CASSPTGLESLYGYTF. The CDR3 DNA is TGTGCCAGCAGCCCTACAGGGCTGGAATCGCTCTATGGCTACACCTTC.

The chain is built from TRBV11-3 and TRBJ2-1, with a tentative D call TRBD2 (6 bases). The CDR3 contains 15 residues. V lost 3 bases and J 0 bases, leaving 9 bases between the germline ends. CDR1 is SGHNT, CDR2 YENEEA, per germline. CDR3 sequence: CASSLDYSSYNEQFF. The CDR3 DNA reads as TGTGCCAGCAGCTTGGACTATAGCTCCTACAATGAGCAGTTCTTC.

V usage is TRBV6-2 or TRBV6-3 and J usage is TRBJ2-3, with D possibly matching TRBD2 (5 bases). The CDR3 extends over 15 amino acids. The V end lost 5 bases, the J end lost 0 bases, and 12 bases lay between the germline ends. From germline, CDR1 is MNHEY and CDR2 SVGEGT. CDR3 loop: CASSGLTDSTDTQYF. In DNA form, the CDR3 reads TGTGCCAGCAGTGGACTGACGGACAGCACAGATACGCAGTATTTT.

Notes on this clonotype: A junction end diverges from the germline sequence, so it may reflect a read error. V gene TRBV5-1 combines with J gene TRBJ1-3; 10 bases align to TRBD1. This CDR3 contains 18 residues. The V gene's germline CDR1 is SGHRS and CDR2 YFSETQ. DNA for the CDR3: TGCGCCGGCAGCTCGGAACCCGGGACAGGGGTATCTGGAAACACCATATATTTT. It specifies CAGSSEPGTGVSGNTIYF. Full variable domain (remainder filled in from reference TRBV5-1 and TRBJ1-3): KAGVTQTPRYLIKTRGQQVTLSCSPISGHRSVSWYQQTPGQGLQFLFEYFSETQRNKGNFPGRFSGRQFSNSRSEMNVSTLELGDSALYLCAGSSEPGTGVSGNTIYFGEGSWLTVV.

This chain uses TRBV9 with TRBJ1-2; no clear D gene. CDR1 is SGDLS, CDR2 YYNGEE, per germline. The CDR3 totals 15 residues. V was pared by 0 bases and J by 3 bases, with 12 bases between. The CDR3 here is CASSVGGSTYYGYTF. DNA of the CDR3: TGTGCCAGCAGCGTAGGCGGCAGCACATACTATGGCTACACCTTC.

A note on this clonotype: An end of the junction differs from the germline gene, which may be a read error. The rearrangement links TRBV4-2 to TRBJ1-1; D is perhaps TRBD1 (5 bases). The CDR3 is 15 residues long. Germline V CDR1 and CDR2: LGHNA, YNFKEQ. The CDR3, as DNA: TGTGCCGGCAGCCCGGATCCGGGACCTTACACTGAAGCTTTCTTT. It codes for CAGSPDPGPYTEAFF.

In DNA form, the CDR3 reads TGTGCCAGCAGTGTAACAGGGGTCGTGGGAGAGACCCAGTACTTC. It specifies CASSVTGVVGETQYF. The V call is TRBV6-1, the J call TRBJ2-7; 7 bases agree with TRBD1. The tail of the sequence fits TRBJ2-5 better, so the J call may be wrong. CDR1 is MNHNS and CDR2 is SASEGT in the germline V gene. The CDR3 sequence is 15 residues long.

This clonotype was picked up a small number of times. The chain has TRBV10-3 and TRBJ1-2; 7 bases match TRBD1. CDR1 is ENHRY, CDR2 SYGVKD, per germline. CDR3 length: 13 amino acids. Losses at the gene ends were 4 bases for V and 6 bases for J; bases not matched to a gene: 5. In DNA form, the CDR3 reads TGTGCCATCAGTGGAGACAGGGTAAATGGCTACACCTTC. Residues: CAISGDRVNGYTF.

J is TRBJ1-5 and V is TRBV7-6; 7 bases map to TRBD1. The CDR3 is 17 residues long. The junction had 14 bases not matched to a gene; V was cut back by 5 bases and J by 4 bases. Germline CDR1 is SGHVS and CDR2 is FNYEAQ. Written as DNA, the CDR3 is TGTGCCAGCAGCCCACGACAGGGAGGAGTTAGAAATCAGCCCCAGCATTTT. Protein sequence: CASSPRQGGVRNQPQHF.

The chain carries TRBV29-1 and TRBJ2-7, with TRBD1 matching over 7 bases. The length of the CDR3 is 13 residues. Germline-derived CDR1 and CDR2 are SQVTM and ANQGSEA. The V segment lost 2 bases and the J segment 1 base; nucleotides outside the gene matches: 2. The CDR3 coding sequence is TGCAGCGTTGAACAGGGGGAGTCCTACGAGCAGTACTTC. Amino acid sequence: CSVEQGESYEQYF.

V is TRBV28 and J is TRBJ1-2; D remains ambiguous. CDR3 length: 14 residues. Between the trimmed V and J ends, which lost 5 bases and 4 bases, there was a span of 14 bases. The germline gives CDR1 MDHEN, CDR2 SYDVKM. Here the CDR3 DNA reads TGTGCCAGCAGTAACAGACCCATATCCTATGGCTACACCTTC. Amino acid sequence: CASSNRPISYGYTF.

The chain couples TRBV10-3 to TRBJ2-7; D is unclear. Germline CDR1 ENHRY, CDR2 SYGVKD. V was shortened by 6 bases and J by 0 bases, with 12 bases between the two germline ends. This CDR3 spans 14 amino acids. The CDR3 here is CAIRAALSSYEQYF. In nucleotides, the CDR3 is TGTGCCATCAGGGCGGCGTTGAGCTCCTACGAGCAGTACTTC.

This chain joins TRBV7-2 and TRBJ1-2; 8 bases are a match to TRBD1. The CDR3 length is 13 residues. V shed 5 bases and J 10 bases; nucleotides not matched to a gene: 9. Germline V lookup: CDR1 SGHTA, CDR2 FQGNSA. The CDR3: CASSPLGQGSYTF. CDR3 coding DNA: TGTGCCAGCAGCCCTCTCGGACAGGGTTCCTACACCTTC.

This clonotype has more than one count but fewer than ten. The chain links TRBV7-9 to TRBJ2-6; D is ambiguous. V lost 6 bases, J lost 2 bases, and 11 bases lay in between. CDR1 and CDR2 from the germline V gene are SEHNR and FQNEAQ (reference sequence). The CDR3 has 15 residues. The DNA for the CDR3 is TGTGCCAGCAGACCGATGGTACCTGGGGCCAACGTCCTGACTTTC. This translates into CASRPMVPGANVLTF.

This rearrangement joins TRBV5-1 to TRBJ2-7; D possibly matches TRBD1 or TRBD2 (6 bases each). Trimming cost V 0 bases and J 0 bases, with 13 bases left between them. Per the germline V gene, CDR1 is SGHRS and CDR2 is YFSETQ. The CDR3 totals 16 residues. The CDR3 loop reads CASSLAGGGISYEQYF. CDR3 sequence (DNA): TGCGCCAGCAGCTTGGCCGGAGGGGGGATCTCCTACGAGCAGTACTTC.

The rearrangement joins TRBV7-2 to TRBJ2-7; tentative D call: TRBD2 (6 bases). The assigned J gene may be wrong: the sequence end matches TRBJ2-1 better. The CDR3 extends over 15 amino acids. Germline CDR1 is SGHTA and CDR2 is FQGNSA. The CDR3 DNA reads TGTGCCAGCAGCTCGACTGGCGCGGGATGGAATGAGCAGTTCTTC. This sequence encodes CASSSTGAGWNEQFF.